This T cell receptor (beta chain) was sequenced in a study of cytomegalovirus exposure and HLA in healthy donors. Whole-study results and caveats: Differences between HLA loci emerged in a later analysis of TCR association rates, with DRB1 most and HLA-C fewest. Association of a missense DCLRE1C variant with TCR beta V- and J-gene trimming was reported in a later analysis. The study put roughly 160 TCR beta chains on its list as cytomegalovirus-associated.

PCR involved 60 Vbeta and 13 Jbeta primers. Original processing notes: A follow-up analysis tallied 70 million to 80 million unique TCR beta chains, roughly 10 million shared. Clones were read by immunoSEQ multiplex PCR, and TCRdb kept only the in-frame ones, dropping some. The V and J calls and clone size come from that table; D and trimming were worked out from the DNA. The sample lists roughly 200,000 clones, roughly 85% occurring once. This clone appeared once. The antigen is unknown. The source of this sequence is a woman between 45 and 60 years old in good health and CMV-seronegative. Sequencing used PBMCs.

The DNA of the CDR3 is TGCGCCAGCAGCGGGGGGACAGGGGAAGAGACCCAGTACTTC. It specifies CASSGGTGEETQYF. This chain joins TRBV5-1 and TRBJ2-5, with TRBD1 identical over 10 bases. CDR3 size: 14 residues. Germline lookup yields CDR1 SGHRS and CDR2 YFSETQ. V dropped 4 bases and J dropped 3; count of bases not matched to a gene: 3.